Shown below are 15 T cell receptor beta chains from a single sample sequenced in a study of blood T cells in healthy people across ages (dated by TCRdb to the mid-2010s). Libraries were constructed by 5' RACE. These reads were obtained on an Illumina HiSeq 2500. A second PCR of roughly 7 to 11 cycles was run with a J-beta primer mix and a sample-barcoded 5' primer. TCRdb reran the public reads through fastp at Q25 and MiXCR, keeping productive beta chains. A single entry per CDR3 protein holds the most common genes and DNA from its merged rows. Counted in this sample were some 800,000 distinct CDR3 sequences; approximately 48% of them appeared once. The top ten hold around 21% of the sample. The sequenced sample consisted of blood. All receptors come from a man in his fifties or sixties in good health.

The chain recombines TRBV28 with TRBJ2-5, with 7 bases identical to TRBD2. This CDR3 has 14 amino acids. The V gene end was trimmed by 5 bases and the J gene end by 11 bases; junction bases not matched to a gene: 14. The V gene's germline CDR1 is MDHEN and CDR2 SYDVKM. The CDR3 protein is CASSTRGGTNGQYF. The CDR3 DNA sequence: TGTGCCAGCAGTACCCGCGGGGGTACGAACGGGCAGTACTTC.

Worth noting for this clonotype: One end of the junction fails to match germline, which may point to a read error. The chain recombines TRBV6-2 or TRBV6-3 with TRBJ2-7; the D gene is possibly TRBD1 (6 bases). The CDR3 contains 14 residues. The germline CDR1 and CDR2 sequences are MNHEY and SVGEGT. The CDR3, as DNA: TGTGTCAGCAGAGACCTCGGGACAAACTACGAGCAGTACTTC. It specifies CVSRDLGTNYEQYF.

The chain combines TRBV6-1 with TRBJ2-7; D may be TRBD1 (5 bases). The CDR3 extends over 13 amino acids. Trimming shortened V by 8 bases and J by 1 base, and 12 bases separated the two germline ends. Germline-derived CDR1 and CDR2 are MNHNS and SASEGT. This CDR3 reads CASCVTVSYEQYF. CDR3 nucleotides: TGTGCCAGCTGCGTGACAGTGTCCTACGAGCAGTACTTC.

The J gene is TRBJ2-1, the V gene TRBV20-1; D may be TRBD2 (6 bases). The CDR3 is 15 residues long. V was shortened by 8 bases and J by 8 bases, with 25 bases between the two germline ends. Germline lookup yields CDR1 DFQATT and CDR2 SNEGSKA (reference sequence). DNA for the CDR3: TGCAGTCCAAGGCCTAACGGCGGGGTTAAGGATGAGCAGTTCTTC. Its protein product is CSPRPNGGVKDEQFF.

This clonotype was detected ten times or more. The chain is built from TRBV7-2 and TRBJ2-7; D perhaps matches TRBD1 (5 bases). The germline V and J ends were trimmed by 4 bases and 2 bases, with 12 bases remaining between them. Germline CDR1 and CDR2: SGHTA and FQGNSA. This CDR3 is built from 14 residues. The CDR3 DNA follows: TGTGCCAGCAGCTCGCAGCGCAGGGCCTACGAGCAGTACTTC. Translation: CASSSQRRAYEQYF.

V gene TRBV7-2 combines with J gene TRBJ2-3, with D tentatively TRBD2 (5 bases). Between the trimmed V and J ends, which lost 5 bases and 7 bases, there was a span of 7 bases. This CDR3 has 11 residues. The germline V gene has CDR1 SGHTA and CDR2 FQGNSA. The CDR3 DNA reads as TGTGCCAGCAGCCCGGACTATACGCAGTATTTT. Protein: CASSPDYTQYF.

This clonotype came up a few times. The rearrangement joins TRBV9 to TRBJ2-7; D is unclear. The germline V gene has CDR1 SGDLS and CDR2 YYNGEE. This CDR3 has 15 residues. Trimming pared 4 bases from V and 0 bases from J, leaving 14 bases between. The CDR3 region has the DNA TGTGCCAGCAGCCCAGGACGGCTAACCTCCTACGAGCAGTACTTC. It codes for CASSPGRLTSYEQYF.

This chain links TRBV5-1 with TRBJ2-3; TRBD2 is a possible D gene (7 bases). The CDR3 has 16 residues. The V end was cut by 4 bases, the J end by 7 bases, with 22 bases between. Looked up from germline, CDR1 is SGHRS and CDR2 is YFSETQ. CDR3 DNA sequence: TGCGCCAGCAGCCCGACCGGACGGGGGGCCTCCCATACGCAGTATTTT. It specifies CASSPTGRGASHTQYF. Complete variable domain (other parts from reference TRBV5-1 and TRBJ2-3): KAGVTQTPRYLIKTRGQQVTLSCSPISGHRSVSWYQQTPGQGLQFLFEYFSETQRNKGNFPGRFSGRQFSNSRSEMNVSTLELGDSALYLCASSPTGRGASHTQYFGPGTRLTVL.

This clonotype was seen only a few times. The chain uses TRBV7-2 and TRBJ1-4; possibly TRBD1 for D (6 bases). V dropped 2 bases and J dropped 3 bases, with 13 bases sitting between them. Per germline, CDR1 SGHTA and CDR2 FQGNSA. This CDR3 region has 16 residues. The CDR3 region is CASSLRGGAANEKLFF. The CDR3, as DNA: TGTGCCAGCAGCTTAAGAGGGGGGGCTGCTAATGAAAAACTGTTTTTT.

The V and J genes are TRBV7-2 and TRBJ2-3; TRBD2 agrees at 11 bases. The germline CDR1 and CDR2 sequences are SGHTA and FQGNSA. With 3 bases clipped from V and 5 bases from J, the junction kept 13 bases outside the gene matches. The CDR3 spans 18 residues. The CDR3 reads CASSFSPLAGGFGDTQYF. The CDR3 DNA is TGTGCCAGCAGCTTCTCCCCTCTAGCGGGGGGCTTCGGAGATACGCAGTATTTT.

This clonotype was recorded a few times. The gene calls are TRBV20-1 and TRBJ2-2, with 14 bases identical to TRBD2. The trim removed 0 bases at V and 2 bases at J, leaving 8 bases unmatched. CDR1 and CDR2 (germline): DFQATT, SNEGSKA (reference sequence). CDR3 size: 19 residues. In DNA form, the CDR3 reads TGCAGTGCTAGAGACGGGACTAGCGGGGGCCGGGTAAACACCGGGGAGCTGTTTTTT. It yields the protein CSARDGTSGGRVNTGELFF.

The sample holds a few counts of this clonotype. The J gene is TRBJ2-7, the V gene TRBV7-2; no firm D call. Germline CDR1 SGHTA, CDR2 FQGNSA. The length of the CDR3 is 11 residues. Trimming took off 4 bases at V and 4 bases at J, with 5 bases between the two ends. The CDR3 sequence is CASSSKYEQYF. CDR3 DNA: TGTGCCAGCAGCTCTAAGTACGAGCAGTACTTC.

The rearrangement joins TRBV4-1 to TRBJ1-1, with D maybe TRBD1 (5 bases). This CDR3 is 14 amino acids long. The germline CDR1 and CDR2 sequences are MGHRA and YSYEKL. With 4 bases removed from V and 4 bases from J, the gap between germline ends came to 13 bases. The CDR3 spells CASSLRDRVTEAFF. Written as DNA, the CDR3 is TGCGCCAGCAGCCTCCGGGACCGAGTCACTGAAGCTTTCTTT.

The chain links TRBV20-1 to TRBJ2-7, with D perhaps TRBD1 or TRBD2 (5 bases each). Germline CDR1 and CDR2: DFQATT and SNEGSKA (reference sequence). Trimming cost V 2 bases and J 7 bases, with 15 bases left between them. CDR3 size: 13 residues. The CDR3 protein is CSARYPGAQEQYF. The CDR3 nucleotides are TGCAGTGCTAGATATCCCGGGGCACAAGAGCAGTACTTC.

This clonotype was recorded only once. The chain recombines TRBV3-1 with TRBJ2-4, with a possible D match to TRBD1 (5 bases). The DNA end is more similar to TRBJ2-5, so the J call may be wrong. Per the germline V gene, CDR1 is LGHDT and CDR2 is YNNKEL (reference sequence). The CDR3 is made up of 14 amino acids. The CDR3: CASSQQTVQETQYF. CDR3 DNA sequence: TGTGCCAGCAGCCAACAGACAGTACAAGAGACCCAGTACTTC.